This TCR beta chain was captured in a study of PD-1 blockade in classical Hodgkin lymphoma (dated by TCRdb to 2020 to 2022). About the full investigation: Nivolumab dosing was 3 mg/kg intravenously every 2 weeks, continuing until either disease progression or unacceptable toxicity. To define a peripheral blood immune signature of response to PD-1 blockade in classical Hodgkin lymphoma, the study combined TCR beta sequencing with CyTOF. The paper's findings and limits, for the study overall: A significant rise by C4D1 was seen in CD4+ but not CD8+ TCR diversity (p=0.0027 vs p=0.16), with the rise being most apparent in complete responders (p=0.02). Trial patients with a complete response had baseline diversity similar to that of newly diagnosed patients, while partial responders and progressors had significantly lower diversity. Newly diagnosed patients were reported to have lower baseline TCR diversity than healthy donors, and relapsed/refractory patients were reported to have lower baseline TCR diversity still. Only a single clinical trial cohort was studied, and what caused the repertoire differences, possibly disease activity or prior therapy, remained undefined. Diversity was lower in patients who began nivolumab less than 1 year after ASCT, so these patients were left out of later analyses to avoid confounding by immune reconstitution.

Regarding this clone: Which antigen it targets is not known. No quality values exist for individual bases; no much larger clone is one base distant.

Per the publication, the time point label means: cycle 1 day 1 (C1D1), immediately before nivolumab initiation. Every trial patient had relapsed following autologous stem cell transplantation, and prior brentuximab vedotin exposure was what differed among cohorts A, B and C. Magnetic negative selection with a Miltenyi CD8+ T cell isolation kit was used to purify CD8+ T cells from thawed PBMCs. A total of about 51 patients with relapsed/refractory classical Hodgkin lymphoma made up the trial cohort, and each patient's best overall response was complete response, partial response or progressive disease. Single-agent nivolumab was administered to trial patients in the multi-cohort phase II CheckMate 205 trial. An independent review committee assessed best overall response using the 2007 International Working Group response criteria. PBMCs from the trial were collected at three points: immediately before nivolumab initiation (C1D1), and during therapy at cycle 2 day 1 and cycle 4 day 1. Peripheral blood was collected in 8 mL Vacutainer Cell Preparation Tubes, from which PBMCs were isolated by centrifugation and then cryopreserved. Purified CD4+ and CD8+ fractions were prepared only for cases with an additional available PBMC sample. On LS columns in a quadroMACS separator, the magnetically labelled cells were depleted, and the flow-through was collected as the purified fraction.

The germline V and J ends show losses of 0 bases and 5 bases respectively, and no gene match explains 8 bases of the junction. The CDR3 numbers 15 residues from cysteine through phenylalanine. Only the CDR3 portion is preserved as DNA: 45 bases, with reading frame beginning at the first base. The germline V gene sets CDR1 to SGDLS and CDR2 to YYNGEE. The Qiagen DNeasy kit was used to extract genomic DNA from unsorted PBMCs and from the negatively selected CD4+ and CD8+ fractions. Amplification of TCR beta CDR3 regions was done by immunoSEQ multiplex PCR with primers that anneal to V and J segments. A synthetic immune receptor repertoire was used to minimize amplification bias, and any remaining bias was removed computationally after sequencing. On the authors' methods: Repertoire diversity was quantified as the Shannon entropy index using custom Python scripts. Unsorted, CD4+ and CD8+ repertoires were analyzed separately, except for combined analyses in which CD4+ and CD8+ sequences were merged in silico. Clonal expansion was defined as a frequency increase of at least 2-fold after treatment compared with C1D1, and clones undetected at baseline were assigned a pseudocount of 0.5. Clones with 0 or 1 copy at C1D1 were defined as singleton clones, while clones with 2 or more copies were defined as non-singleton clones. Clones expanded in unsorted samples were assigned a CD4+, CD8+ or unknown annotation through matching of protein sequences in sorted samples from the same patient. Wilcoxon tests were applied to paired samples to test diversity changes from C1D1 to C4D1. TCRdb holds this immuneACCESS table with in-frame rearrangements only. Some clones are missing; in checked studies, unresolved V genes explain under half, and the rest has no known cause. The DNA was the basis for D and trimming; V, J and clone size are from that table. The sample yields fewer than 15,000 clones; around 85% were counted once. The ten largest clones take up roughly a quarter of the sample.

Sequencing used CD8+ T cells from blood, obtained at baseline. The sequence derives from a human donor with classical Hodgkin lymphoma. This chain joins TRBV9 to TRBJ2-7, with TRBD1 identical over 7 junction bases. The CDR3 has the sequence CASSVAWEGGNEQYF. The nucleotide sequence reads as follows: TGTGCCAGCAGCGTAGCTTGGGAAGGGGGCAACGAGCAGTACTTC. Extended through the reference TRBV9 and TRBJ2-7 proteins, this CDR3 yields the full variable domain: DSGVTQTPKHLITATGQRVTLRCSPRSGDLSVYWYQQSLDQGLQFLIQYYNGEERAKGNILERFSAQQFPDLHSELNLSSLELGDSALYFCASSVAWEGGNEQYFGPGTRLTVT.